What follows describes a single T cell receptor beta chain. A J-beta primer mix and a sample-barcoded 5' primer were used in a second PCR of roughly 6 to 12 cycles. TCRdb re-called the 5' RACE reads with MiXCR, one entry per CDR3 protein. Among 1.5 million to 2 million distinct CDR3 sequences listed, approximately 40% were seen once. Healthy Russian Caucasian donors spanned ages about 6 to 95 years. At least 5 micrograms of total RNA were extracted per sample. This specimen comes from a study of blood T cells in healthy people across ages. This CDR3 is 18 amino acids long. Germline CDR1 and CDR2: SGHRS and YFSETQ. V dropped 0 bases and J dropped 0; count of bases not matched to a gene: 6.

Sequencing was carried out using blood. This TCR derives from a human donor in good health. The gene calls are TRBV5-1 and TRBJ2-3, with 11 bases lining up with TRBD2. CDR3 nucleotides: TGCGCCAGCAGCTTGGGACTAGCGGGGTTCGTTAGCACAGATACGCAGTATTTT. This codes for CASSLGLAGFVSTDTQYF.